This T cell receptor beta chain was found in a study of tumor-infiltrating lymphocytes in primary liver carcinoma. At the level of the study: Measuring about 4.2 to 10 cm across, the tumors were staged as T1-T3 N0M0. Study outcomes and limitations: Whereas tumor region pairs overlapped more, tumor-adjacent and tumor-blood pairs overlapped less.

The length of the CDR3 is 15 residues. V lost 2 bases and J 4 bases, leaving 12 bases between the germline ends. Starting from roughly 540 ng of total RNA, TCR beta cDNA was produced with a primer in the constant region. It was through three nested multiplex PCR rounds of slightly modified ARM-PCR that TCR beta libraries arose. A C-beta reverse primer was combined with TRBV1-TRBV30 forward primers in the first two PCR rounds, and each round had around 11 cycles. TCRdb re-derived calls from the multiplex PCR reads in MiXCR, one entry per CDR3 protein. The profile covers hundreds of thousands of distinct CDR3 sequences, with almost 60% appearing a single time and over 15% taken by the ten largest. Many counts were recorded for this clonotype. Its matching antigen is unknown. RNA was extracted from whole blood without cell sorting, alongside germline DNA. Around 4.4 milliliters of peripheral blood were collected before surgery.

The sequenced sample consisted of peripheral blood. The chain couples TRBV12-3 or TRBV12-4 to TRBJ2-1; D remains ambiguous. The source of this sequence is a woman in her thirties with primary liver carcinoma and hepatitis B virus infection. DNA of the CDR3: TGTGCCAGCAGTTTACGCGAGGCCGGGTACAATGAGCAGTTCTTC. Translating it yields CASSLREAGYNEQFF.